A single sample is the source of the 18 T cell receptor beta chains below, sequenced in a study of blood T cells in healthy people across ages. Together with a sample-barcoded 5' primer, a J-beta primer mix was included in a second PCR lasting roughly 6 to 12 cycles. TCRdb recomputed calls from the 5' RACE reads with MiXCR, one row per CDR3 protein. The sample yields over a million distinct CDR3 sequences, less than 45% seen once. Sequenced material: blood. The source is a woman younger than 30 in good health.

This clonotype was observed a few times. V usage is TRBV29-1 and J usage is TRBJ2-1; 7 positions match TRBD1. The CDR3 extends over 16 amino acids. V dropped 7 bases and J dropped 6; count of bases not matched to a gene: 18. Germline V CDR1 and CDR2: SQVTM, ANQGSEA. For the CDR3, the DNA is TGCAGCGCCCCCAGGTTAGCGAGGGGGCCAGGCAATGAGCAGTTCTTC. As protein: CSAPRLARGPGNEQFF.

This sequence joins TRBV6-5 and TRBJ2-3; no clear D gene. The CDR3 extends over 13 amino acids. The ends were cut back, 2 bases at V and 8 bases at J, with 11 bases in the middle. Germline V gives CDR1 MNHEY, CDR2 SVGAGI. The CDR3, as DNA: TGTGCCAGCAGTTACCTACCGCGGACTACGCAGTATTTT. Amino acid sequence: CASSYLPRTTQYF.

The CDR3 bases are TGTGCCAGCAGTTATAGGACTAGCGGAATCCTGAGCTCCTACAATGAGCAGTTCTTC. Its protein is CASSYRTSGILSSYNEQFF. The genes are TRBV28 and TRBJ2-1; TRBD2 matches at 10 bases. With 4 bases clipped from V and 0 bases from J, the junction kept 12 bases outside the gene matches. CDR1 is MDHEN, CDR2 SYDVKM, per germline. The CDR3 covers 19 residues.

V gene TRBV6-2 or TRBV6-3 combines with J gene TRBJ2-7, with D possibly matching TRBD2 (6 bases). The germline V gene encodes CDR1 MNHEY and CDR2 SVGEGT. The V end lost 0 bases, the J end lost 3 bases, and 18 bases lay between the germline ends. This CDR3 comprises 17 residues. CDR3 region: CASSYSNLANSLYEQYF. In nucleotides, the CDR3 is TGTGCCAGCAGTTACTCCAACCTAGCGAACAGCCTCTACGAGCAGTACTTC.

The CDR3: CASSTGAIPETQYF. In DNA form, the CDR3 reads TGTGCCAGCAGTACGGGTGCTATTCCGGAGACCCAGTACTTC. The rearrangement links TRBV27 to TRBJ2-7; no reliable D call. The J call may be faulty, since TRBJ2-5 better matches the DNA end. The length of the CDR3 is 14 residues. Germline CDR1 is MNHEY and CDR2 is SMNVEV (reference sequence).

This chain links TRBV4-2 with TRBJ2-1; 8 bases map to TRBD2. This CDR3 has 17 amino acids. Germline CDR1 is LGHNA and CDR2 is YNFKEQ. Trimming at V came to 0 bases and at J to 4 bases, leaving 8 bases not matched to a gene. CDR3 nucleotide sequence: TGTGCCAGCAGCCAAGATCAAGGACTAGCCGAGTACAATGAGCAGTTCTTC. Translating gives CASSQDQGLAEYNEQFF.

The chain joins TRBV5-1 to TRBJ2-3; D may be TRBD2 (7 bases). The CDR3 is made up of 18 amino acids. V lost 5 bases and J 8 bases, leaving 30 bases between the germline ends. Germline V gene data show CDR1 as SGHRS and CDR2 as YFSETQ. This CDR3 is CASRAGALAATVRSTQYF. As DNA, the CDR3 is TGCGCCAGCAGGGCGGGGGCGCTAGCGGCAACGGTTCGGAGTACGCAGTATTTT.

This clonotype was seen only a few times. The rearrangement links TRBV12-3 or TRBV12-4 to TRBJ1-5; D is undetermined. The CDR3 is made up of 14 amino acids. Trimming stripped 3 bases from V and 3 bases from J, with 9 bases between. This chain's CDR3 is CASSFRRTNQPQHF. The CDR3, as DNA: TGTGCCAGCAGTTTTAGGAGAACCAATCAGCCCCAGCATTTT.

The chain combines TRBV25-1 with TRBJ2-1; 7 bases line up with TRBD1. Germline CDR1 MGHDK, CDR2 SYGVNS. The CDR3 runs 17 residues. V shed 1 base, J shed 3 bases, and the junction held 9 bases outside the gene matches. CDR3 nucleotide sequence: TGTGCCAGCAGTGAATCACAGGGGTTAAGCTTCTACAATGAGCAGTTCTTC. Protein product: CASSESQGLSFYNEQFF.

The V gene is TRBV12-3 or TRBV12-4, the J gene TRBJ1-2; possible D gene TRBD1, 6 bases. The CDR3 sequence is 15 residues long. V was cut by 7 bases and J by 7 bases, with 22 bases left in between. CDR3 bases: TGTGCCAGCATCCATTGGCAACGGGGGCAGGGTGGCTACACCTTC. This sequence encodes CASIHWQRGQGGYTF.

The chain is built from TRBV6-1 and TRBJ1-5; weak D call: TRBD1 (6 bases). The CDR3 loop spans 17 amino acids. Germline CDR1 reads MNHNS; CDR2 reads SASEGT. Trimming stripped 2 bases from V and 0 bases from J, with 14 bases between. The CDR3 reads CASSELGTLGSNQPQHF. DNA of the CDR3: TGTGCCAGCAGTGAACTGGGGACACTTGGTAGCAATCAGCCCCAGCATTTT.

V is TRBV7-2 and J is TRBJ1-4, with 7 bases matching TRBD1. Per the germline V gene, CDR1 is SGHTA and CDR2 is FQGNSA. J gave up 7 bases and V 7 bases, and 9 bases lay outside the gene matches. The CDR3 is 14 amino acids. This chain's CDR3 is CASTNPGTAEKLFF. CDR3 bases: TGTGCCAGCACTAACCCCGGGACAGCTGAAAAACTGTTTTTT.

This sequence joins TRBV29-1 and TRBJ1-1; the D gene is possibly TRBD1 (6 bases). Germline V CDR1 and CDR2: SQVTM, ANQGSEA. Trimming took 1 base from V and 8 from J, leaving 11 bases between them. The CDR3 runs 12 residues. The CDR3 coding sequence is TGCAGCGTTGAAGGGGGGGCTTCGGAAGCTTTCTTT. Translated, it gives CSVEGGASEAFF.

V and J are TRBV6-1 and TRBJ2-7, with 7 bases aligning to TRBD2. The CDR3 sequence is 15 residues long. V lost 0 bases and J lost 2; bases outside the gene matches: 4. The germline V gene encodes CDR1 MNHNS and CDR2 SASEGT. For the CDR3, the DNA is TGTGCCAGCAGTGAAGCGACGGGAGGCACCTACGAGCAGTACTTC. As protein: CASSEATGGTYEQYF.

The rearrangement links TRBV12-3 or TRBV12-4 to TRBJ2-5; no reliable D call. The V end was cut by 2 bases, the J end by 5 bases, with 15 bases between. The CDR3 covers 15 residues. The chain's CDR3 is CASSLNGRPEETQYF. The CDR3 DNA reads TGTGCCAGCAGTTTAAACGGACGCCCAGAGGAGACCCAGTACTTC.

V is TRBV7-9 and J is TRBJ2-2, with D perhaps matching TRBD2 (7 bases). V was cut by 7 bases and J by 3 bases, with 18 bases left in between. The germline V gene encodes CDR1 SEHNR and CDR2 FQNEAQ (reference sequence). The CDR3 runs 16 residues. The CDR3 protein is CASTSGGASDTGELFF. The CDR3 nucleotides are TGTGCCAGCACCTCTGGGGGGGCGTCGGACACCGGGGAGCTGTTTTTT.

This rearrangement joins TRBV5-1 to TRBJ1-1; D might be TRBD1 (5 bases). The CDR3 consists of 14 residues. Germline CDR1 reads SGHRS; CDR2 reads YFSETQ. V shed 0 bases and J shed 8 bases, with 14 bases lying between them. The CDR3, as DNA: TGCGCCAGCAGCTTGGCCGGCGGGCAGGGAGAAGCTTTCTTT. Translated, it gives CASSLAGGQGEAFF.

The chain carries TRBV20-1 and TRBJ2-5; 8 nucleotides align to TRBD2. This CDR3 has 13 amino acids. The germline V gene encodes CDR1 DFQATT and CDR2 SNEGSKA (reference sequence). With 5 bases clipped from V and 5 bases from J, the junction kept 7 bases outside the gene matches. Written as DNA, the CDR3 is TGCAGTGCTCACTATGGCGGGAGGGAGACCCAGTACTTC. Translated: CSAHYGGRETQYF.